Listed here are 3 T cell receptor beta chains from one sample, sequenced in a study of breast tumors, draining lymph nodes, adjacent tissues. TCRdb reprocessed the multiplex PCR reads with MiXCR, giving one entry per CDR3 protein. The sample holds some 130,000 distinct CDR3 sequences, approximately 20% seen once. Breast cancer patients provided tissue from their axillary draining lymph nodes. Sequenced input: axillary lymph node tissue. Every receptor here comes from a female donor with breast cancer. Some clones in this sample may be carry-over from other donors' samples.

This clonotype was seen more than once but under ten times. V and J are TRBV28 and TRBJ1-4, with 7 bases fitting TRBD1. Trimming took 7 bases from V and 8 from J; bases not matched to a gene: 13. The CDR3 has 15 residues. Per the germline V gene, CDR1 is MDHEN and CDR2 is SYDVKM. CDR3 sequence reads: CASNPVGQWEEKLFF. The CDR3 DNA reads TGTGCCAGCAACCCAGTGGGACAGTGGGAGGAAAAACTGTTTTTT.

This clonotype was found many times. The rearrangement uses TRBV7-8 and TRBJ1-4; TRBD1 matches 10 bases. J was trimmed by 10 bases and V by 3 bases; bases with no gene match: 8. Germline loops: CDR1 SGHVS, CDR2 FQNEAQ. This CDR3 region has 15 residues. In nucleotides, the CDR3 is TGTGCCAGCAGCTTCGGGGGGACAGGGGAAGGAAAACTGTTTTTT. It translates to CASSFGGTGEGKLFF.

As regards this clonotype: A clone one base away is much larger, so this may be a read error. The V call is TRBV29-1, the J call TRBJ2-3; 7 bases align to TRBD2. With V trimmed by 3 bases and J by 1 base, 7 bases remained unmatched. This CDR3 has 15 residues. CDR1 SQVTM and CDR2 ANQGSEA come from the germline V gene. The CDR3 nucleotides are TGCAGCGTTGATTCGGGGGGAAGCGGCACAGATACGCAGTATTTT. Translated, it gives CSVDSGGSGTDTQYF.